The 7 T cell receptor beta chains below all came from one sample that was sequenced in a study of CD8+ T cells in alopecia areata. Once RNA had been extracted, it was reverse transcribed into cDNA to act as the sequencing template. The data were produced by immunoSEQ multiplex PCR, yet TCRdb's version contains in-frame clones alone and is incomplete. The sample yields 170,000 or so clones, 50% to 65% seen once. Treatment of the sample: oral pan-JAK inhibitor, 5-10 mg twice daily. Source: CD8+ T cells sorted from blood, taken at week 24, from a patient treated with tofacitinib. The receptors here all came from a human donor with alopecia areata.

The V and J genes are TRBV7-9 and TRBJ2-3; D call uncertain. Trimming left V 5 bases short and J 0 bases short, with 9 bases between. The CDR3 extends over 14 amino acids. Germline assignment: CDR1 SEHNR and CDR2 FQNEAQ (reference sequence). The CDR3, as DNA: TGTGCCAGCAGCCCGTCTGACAGCACAGATACGCAGTATTTT. Translation: CASSPSDSTDTQYF.

This clone was recorded a few times. The chain links TRBV29-1 to TRBJ1-5; tentatively, D is TRBD1 (5 bases). Germline CDR1 is SQVTM and CDR2 is ANQGSEA. V lost 6 bases, J lost 6 bases, and 18 bases lay in between. The CDR3 is made up of 14 amino acids. CDR3 nucleotide sequence: TGCAGCGTCGCAGTGTCAGGGTCTGGTCAGCCCCAGCATTTT. Translated: CSVAVSGSGQPQHF.

The J gene is TRBJ2-3, the V gene TRBV5-1; D call uncertain. Germline CDR1 and CDR2: SGHRS and YFSETQ. The CDR3 totals 15 residues. V lost 2 bases, J lost 2 bases, and 12 bases lay in between. The CDR3 nucleotides are TGCGCCAGCAGCTTCACCCTCGGTGCCACAGATACGCAGTATTTT. This translates into CASSFTLGATDTQYF.

This chain connects TRBV6-1 to TRBJ2-1, with a possible D match to TRBD1 (6 bases). This CDR3 has 11 residues. In germline, CDR1 is MNHNS, CDR2 SASEGT. Trimming removed 8 bases from V and 10 bases from J, with 12 bases in between. The CDR3 loop is CASPGDLEQFF. CDR3 nucleotide sequence: TGTGCCAGCCCAGGGGACCTGGAGCAGTTCTTC.

This clone appeared once. V usage is TRBV27 and J usage is TRBJ2-1; 7 bases line up with TRBD1. CDR3 length: 13 amino acids. V shed 6 bases and J 2 bases; nucleotides not matched to a gene: 1. Germline V CDR1 and CDR2: MNHEY, SMNVEV (reference sequence). Here the CDR3 DNA reads TGTGCCAGCAGCCAGGGGGCCTACAATGAGCAGTTCTTC. Translating gives CASSQGAYNEQFF.

The rearrangement links TRBV13 to TRBJ2-1, with 9 bases identical to TRBD1. V lost 2 bases and J lost 14; bases outside the gene matches: 4. The length of the CDR3 is 12 residues. Germline loops: CDR1 PRHDT, CDR2 FYEKMQ (reference sequence). CDR3 sequence: CASSLWTGDKFF. The CDR3 DNA reads as TGTGCCAGCAGCTTATGGACAGGGGACAAGTTCTTC.

This chain uses TRBV6-4 with TRBJ2-1; D may be TRBD1 (7 bases). CDR3 length equals 14 residues. V lost 2 bases and J 9 bases, leaving 14 bases between the germline ends. Germline V gene data show CDR1 as MRHNA and CDR2 as SNTAGT. This CDR3 reads CASSDGQGGGEQFF. In DNA, the CDR3 is TGTGCCAGCAGTGACGGTCAGGGGGGCGGTGAGCAGTTCTTC.